Presented here are 20 T cell receptor beta chains from one specimen sequenced in a study of beta chain features in type 1 diabetes. Overall study results and limits: Shortening of TCRB CDR3s, moderate but significant, appeared in all four CD4+ subsets of Type 1 diabetes patients.

Expressed TCRB transcripts got sequenced, as all isolated RNA was reverse transcribed. Here immunoSEQ multiplex PCR was the method, and the copy in TCRdb shows in-frame clones only, minus some. The data hold around 140,000 clones, with 9% observed a single time. Their specific antigens are unknown. Input material: central memory CD4+ T cells from blood. The receptors were sampled from a man aged 25-40 years with type 1 diabetes.

This clone was detected a few times. The V gene is TRBV29-1, the J gene TRBJ2-3; 11 bases map to TRBD2. CDR3 length: 14 residues. V trimming: 3 bases; J trimming: 4 bases; junction bases outside the gene matches: 3. Germline assignment: CDR1 SQVTM and CDR2 ANQGSEA. CDR3 sequence (DNA): TGCAGCGTTGATAGCGGGGGGGCCGCAGATACGCAGTATTTT. Protein sequence: CSVDSGGAADTQYF.

The CDR3 sequence: CASTHGRGHGNEQFF. The CDR3 DNA is TGTGCCAGCACCCACGGGAGGGGGCATGGAAATGAGCAGTTCTTC. The chain carries TRBV6-5 and TRBJ2-1, with TRBD2 as a possible D gene (8 bases). Germline assignment: CDR1 MNHEY and CDR2 SVGAGI. The length of the CDR3 is 15 residues. V was cut by 7 bases and J by 7 bases, with 20 bases left in between.

With regard to this clone: The sample contains more than one DNA sequence encoding this CDR3. The V gene is TRBV5-1, the J gene TRBJ2-1; TRBD2 agrees at 11 bases. Germline loops: CDR1 SGHRS, CDR2 YFSETQ. The CDR3 runs to 15 residues. Unmatched junction bases numbered 3, after V lost 0 bases and J lost 7 bases. The CDR3 DNA follows: TGCGCCAGCAGCTTGGCCCTAGCGGGGGGTAATGAGCAGTTCTTC. Amino acid sequence: CASSLALAGGNEQFF.

V usage is TRBV5-6 and J usage is TRBJ2-1, with 10 positions matching TRBD1. CDR1 and CDR2 from the germline V gene are SGHDT and YYEEEE. J gave up 12 bases and V 3 bases, and 12 bases lay outside the gene matches. The CDR3 is 15 residues long. The CDR3 is CASSSPGTGVWGQFF. In DNA, the CDR3 is TGTGCCAGCAGCTCCCCCGGGACAGGGGTTTGGGGGCAGTTCTTC.

This chain joins TRBV23-1 and TRBJ1-4; 9 nucleotides line up with TRBD1. TRBV23-1 qualifies as an ORF whose function is uncertain. The V gene end was trimmed by 3 bases and the J gene end by 0 bases; junction bases not matched to a gene: 8. CDR3 size: 18 residues. The CDR3 is CASSHSPGQGSTNEKLFF. CDR3 nucleotides: TGCGCCAGCAGTCACTCTCCGGGACAGGGATCAACTAATGAAAAACTGTTTTTT.

This clone was seen a handful of times. The V call is TRBV9, the J call TRBJ2-1; 8 bases match TRBD2. Trimming removed 3 bases from V and 10 bases from J; junction bases left unmatched: 9. The CDR3 sequence is 14 residues long. Germline V gene sequence: CDR1 SGDLS, CDR2 YYNGEE. The CDR3 DNA sequence: TGTGCCAGCAGCGGACACGGGGGGGTCACCGAGCAGTTCTTC. It yields the protein CASSGHGGVTEQFF.

V usage is TRBV2 and J usage is TRBJ2-1; possible D gene TRBD2, 5 bases. Looked up from germline, CDR1 is SNHLY and CDR2 is FYNNEI. Trimming left V 10 bases short and J 5 bases short, with 15 bases between. This CDR3 contains 13 residues. Here the CDR3 DNA reads TGTGCCACCACAGAGAGGGAAGACAATGAGCAGTTCTTC. As protein: CATTEREDNEQFF. The full variable domain, rest sourced from reference TRBV2 and TRBJ2-1, is EPEVTQTPSHQVTQMGQEVILRCVPISNHLYFYWYRQILGQKVEFLVSFYNNEISEKSEIFDDQFSVERPDGSNFTLKIRSTKLEDSAMYFCATTEREDNEQFFGPGTRLTVL.

The V call is TRBV4-2, the J call TRBJ1-6; TRBD1 might be the D (6 bases). V lost 0 bases, J lost 5 bases, and 11 bases lay in between. This CDR3 has 16 amino acids. The germline V gene encodes CDR1 LGHNA and CDR2 YNFKEQ. CDR3 residues: CASSQDPGQNNSPLHF. In DNA form, the CDR3 reads TGTGCCAGCAGCCAAGATCCGGGACAAAATAATTCACCCCTCCACTTT.

This clone has a handful of counts. The rearrangement uses TRBV2 and TRBJ2-3, with 8 nucleotides matching TRBD2. Germline assignment: CDR1 SNHLY and CDR2 FYNNEI. The CDR3 extends over 14 amino acids. V shed 7 bases and J 0 bases; nucleotides not matched to a gene: 3. The CDR3, as DNA: TGTGCCAGCATAGCGGGGACTAGCACAGATACGCAGTATTTT. Encoded protein: CASIAGTSTDTQYF. Full variable domain (remainder filled in from reference TRBV2 and TRBJ2-3): EPEVTQTPSHQVTQMGQEVILRCVPISNHLYFYWYRQILGQKVEFLVSFYNNEISEKSEIFDDQFSVERPDGSNFTLKIRSTKLEDSAMYFCASIAGTSTDTQYFGPGTRLTVL.

This chain uses TRBV6-5 with TRBJ1-4; 9 bases match TRBD1. Germline CDR1 MNHEY, CDR2 SVGAGI. The trim removed 5 bases at V and 4 bases at J, leaving 5 bases unmatched. The CDR3 is 15 residues long. The CDR3 bases are TGTGCCAGCAGTCCGGGACAGGGCCTTAATGAAAAACTGTTTTTT. Residues: CASSPGQGLNEKLFF.

The rearrangement joins TRBV7-2 to TRBJ1-2; tentative D call: TRBD1 (5 bases). The CDR3 loop spans 13 amino acids. V lost 1 base, J lost 5 bases, and 8 bases lay in between. In germline, CDR1 is SGHTA, CDR2 FQGNSA. The CDR3 nucleotides are TGTGCCAGCAGCTTAGAGGCAGGGTATGGCTACACCTTC. Protein sequence: CASSLEAGYGYTF.

The chain has TRBV19 and TRBJ2-7; 8 bases line up with TRBD1. The V segment lost 5 bases and the J segment 0 bases; nucleotides outside the gene matches: 6. The germline gives CDR1 LNHDA, CDR2 SQIVND (reference sequence). The CDR3 has 15 amino acids. For the CDR3, the DNA is TGTGCCAGTAGTTCCGGGACAGGTAGCTCCTACGAGCAGTACTTC. Translation: CASSSGTGSSYEQYF.

The CDR3 nucleotides are TGTGCCAGCAGTGGAGGGACTACCACCTGGGAGCAGTACTTC. Encoded protein: CASSGGTTTWEQYF. V and J are TRBV28 and TRBJ2-7; 7 bases align to TRBD2. The CDR3 consists of 14 residues. Germline assignment: CDR1 MDHEN and CDR2 SYDVKM. The trim removed 5 bases at V and 7 bases at J, leaving 11 bases unmatched. Together with reference TRBV28 and TRBJ2-7, the CDR3 gives the full variable domain: DVKVTQSSRYLVKRTGEKVFLECVQDMDHENMFWYRQDPGLGLRLIYFSYDVKMKEKGDIPEGYSVSREKKERFSLILESASTNQTSMYLCASSGGTTTWEQYFGPGTRLTVT.

This clone was observed many times. The gene calls are TRBV30 and TRBJ2-7, with TRBD1 matching over 9 bases. V trimming: 4 bases; J trimming: 5 bases; junction bases outside the gene matches: 6. The CDR3 is 13 residues long. Germline lookup yields CDR1 GTSNPN and CDR2 SVGIG (reference sequence). The CDR3 sequence: CAWTVNRGHEQYF. CDR3 DNA: TGTGCCTGGACCGTCAACAGGGGGCACGAGCAGTACTTC.

This clone appeared a few times. This chain connects TRBV7-2 to TRBJ1-2; D ambiguous. The CDR3 length is 14 residues. V lost 2 bases, J lost 4 bases, and 11 bases lay in between. Germline V gene sequence: CDR1 SGHTA, CDR2 FQGNSA. Here the CDR3 reads CASSLSPQPYGYTF. The CDR3 nucleotides read TGTGCCAGCAGCTTATCCCCACAACCCTATGGCTACACCTTC. Full variable domain (rest looked up from reference TRBV7-2 and TRBJ1-2): GAGVSQSPSNKVTEKGKDVELRCDPISGHTALYWYRQSLGQGLEFLIYFQGNSAPDKSGLPSDRFSAERTGGSVSTLTIQRTQQEDSAVYLCASSLSPQPYGYTFGSGTRLTVV.

This chain links TRBV11-2 with TRBJ2-7; D possibly corresponds to TRBD1 (6 bases). The germline V and J ends were trimmed by 7 bases and 7 bases, with 17 bases remaining between them. CDR1 SGHAT and CDR2 FQNNGV come from the germline V gene. The CDR3 is 13 residues long. CDR3 bases: TGTGCCAGCACCCTCGACAGGTCGAATGAGCAGTACTTC. The encoded protein is CASTLDRSNEQYF.

This clone was found a few times. This chain joins TRBV6-5 and TRBJ2-7; the D gene is possibly TRBD1 (5 bases). V lost 5 bases and J 6 bases, leaving 8 bases between the germline ends. Per germline, CDR1 MNHEY and CDR2 SVGAGI. The CDR3 loop spans 11 amino acids. The CDR3 loop is CASSTGFEQYF. CDR3 nucleotides: TGTGCCAGCAGTACAGGTTTCGAGCAGTACTTC.

This clone was seen a handful of times. The gene calls are TRBV29-1 and TRBJ1-5; TRBD1 aligns across 8 bases. The ends lost 6 bases at V and 1 base at J; junction bases unmatched: 2. This CDR3 is 13 amino acids long. The V gene's germline CDR1 is SQVTM and CDR2 ANQGSEA. CDR3 nucleotides: TGCAGCGTCCGACAGGGGAGCAATCAGCCCCAGCATTTT. It translates to CSVRQGSNQPQHF.

This clone came up a few times. V is TRBV30 and J is TRBJ1-1; tentatively, D is TRBD1 (5 bases). The CDR3 sequence is 13 residues long. CDR1 GTSNPN and CDR2 SVGIG come from the germline V gene (reference sequence). The V gene lost 8 bases and the J gene lost 1 base, with 14 bases spanning the gap. This CDR3 is CAGEGLSNTEAFF. DNA of the CDR3: TGTGCCGGAGAGGGACTGTCGAACACTGAAGCTTTCTTT.

At least ten counts were recorded for this clone. The chain combines TRBV4-1 with TRBJ1-2; D is uncertain. The CDR3 sequence is 18 residues long. V was clipped by 0 bases and J by 8 bases, with 25 bases between them. Germline values: CDR1 MGHRA, CDR2 YSYEKL. CDR3 sequence (DNA): TGCGCCAGCAGCCAAGATCAATCGGTGGAGGGATCGCTGGAAGGCTACACCTTC. Its protein product is CASSQDQSVEGSLEGYTF.